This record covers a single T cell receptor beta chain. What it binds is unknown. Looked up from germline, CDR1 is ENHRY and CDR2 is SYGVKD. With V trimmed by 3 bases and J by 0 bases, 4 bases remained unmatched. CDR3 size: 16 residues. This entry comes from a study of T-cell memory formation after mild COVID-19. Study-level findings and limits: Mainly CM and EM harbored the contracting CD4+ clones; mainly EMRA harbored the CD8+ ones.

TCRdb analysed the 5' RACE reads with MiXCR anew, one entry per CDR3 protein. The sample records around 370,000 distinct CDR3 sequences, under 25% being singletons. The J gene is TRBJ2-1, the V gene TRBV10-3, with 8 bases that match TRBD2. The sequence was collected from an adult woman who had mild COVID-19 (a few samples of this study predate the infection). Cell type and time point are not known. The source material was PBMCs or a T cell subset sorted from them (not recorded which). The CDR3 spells CAISDQSGSSYNEQFF. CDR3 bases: TGTGCCATCAGTGACCAGAGCGGGAGCTCCTACAATGAGCAGTTCTTC.